The present entry profiles one T cell receptor (beta chain) with its context. The antigen is not known. This sample was taken from a study of T cells in Graves' hyperthyroidism and ophthalmopathy. Study conclusions and caveats: Researchers report that a 13 V-J model separated ophthalmopathy from stable hyperthyroidism.

Thyroid ultrasound and orbital computed tomography, with clinical symptoms and serum thyroxine and TRAb, informed diagnoses. V was pared by 3 bases and J by 1 base, with 8 bases between. Germline CDR1 is SGHRS and CDR2 is YFSETQ. The CDR3 consists of 14 residues. Amplification yielded TCR beta CDR3 regions, with RNA transcripts as the source. The primer set for the first-round RT-PCR of the TCR CDR3 was HTBI. Each CDR3 protein gets one entry after TCRdb re-called the multiplex PCR reads with MiXCR. Counted here are under 700,000 distinct CDR3 sequences, around 45% occurring once; the ten biggest clones make up 8.2%.

The chain uses TRBV5-1 and TRBJ1-3, with D unresolved. The receptor was isolated from a woman younger than 30 with Graves' hyperthyroidism. The material sequenced was peripheral blood or thyroid tissue (not recorded which). CDR3 sequence: CASSSHPSGNTIYF. The CDR3 DNA reads as TGCGCCAGCAGCTCTCACCCGTCTGGAAACACCATATATTTT. Complete variable domain (other parts from reference TRBV5-1 and TRBJ1-3): KAGVTQTPRYLIKTRGQQVTLSCSPISGHRSVSWYQQTPGQGLQFLFEYFSETQRNKGNFPGRFSGRQFSNSRSEMNVSTLELGDSALYLCASSSHPSGNTIYFGEGSWLTVV.